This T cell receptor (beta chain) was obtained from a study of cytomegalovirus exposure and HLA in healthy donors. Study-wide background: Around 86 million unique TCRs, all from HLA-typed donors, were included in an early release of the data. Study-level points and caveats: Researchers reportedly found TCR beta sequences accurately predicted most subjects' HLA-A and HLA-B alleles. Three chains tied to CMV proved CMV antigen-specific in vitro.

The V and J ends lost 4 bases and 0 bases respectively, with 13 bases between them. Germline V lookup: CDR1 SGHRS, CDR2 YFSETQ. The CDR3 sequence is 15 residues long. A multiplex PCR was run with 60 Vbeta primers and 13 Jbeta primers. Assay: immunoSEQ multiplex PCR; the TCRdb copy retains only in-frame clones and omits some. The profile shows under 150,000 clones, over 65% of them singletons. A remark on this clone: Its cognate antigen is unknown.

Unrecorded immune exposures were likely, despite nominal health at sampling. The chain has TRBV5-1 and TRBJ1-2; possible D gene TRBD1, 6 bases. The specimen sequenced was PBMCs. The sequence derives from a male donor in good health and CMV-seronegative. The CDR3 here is CASSPIQGANYGYTF. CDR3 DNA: TGCGCCAGCAGCCCAATACAGGGAGCTAACTATGGCTACACCTTC.